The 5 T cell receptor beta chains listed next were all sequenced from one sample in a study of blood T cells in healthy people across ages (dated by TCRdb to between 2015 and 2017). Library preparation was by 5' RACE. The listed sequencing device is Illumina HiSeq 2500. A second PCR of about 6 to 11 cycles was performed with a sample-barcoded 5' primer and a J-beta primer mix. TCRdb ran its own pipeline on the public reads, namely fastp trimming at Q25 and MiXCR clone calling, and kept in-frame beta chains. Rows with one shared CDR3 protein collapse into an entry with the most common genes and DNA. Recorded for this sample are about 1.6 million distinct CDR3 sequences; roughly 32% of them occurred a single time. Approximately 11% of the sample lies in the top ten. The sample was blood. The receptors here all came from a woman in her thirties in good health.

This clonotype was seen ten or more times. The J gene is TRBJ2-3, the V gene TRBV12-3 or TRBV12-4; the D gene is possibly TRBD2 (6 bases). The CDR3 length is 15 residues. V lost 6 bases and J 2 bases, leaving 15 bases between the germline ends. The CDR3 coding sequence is TGTGCCAGCAGCACGGCGGGACGGAACACAGATACGCAGTATTTT. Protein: CASSTAGRNTDTQYF.

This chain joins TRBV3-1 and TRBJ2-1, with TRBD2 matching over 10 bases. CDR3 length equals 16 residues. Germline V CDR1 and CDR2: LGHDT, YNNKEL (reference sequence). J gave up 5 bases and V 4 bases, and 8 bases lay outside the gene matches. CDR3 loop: CASSLVSSGGNNEQFF. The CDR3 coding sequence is TGTGCCAGCAGCCTTGTTTCTAGCGGGGGCAACAATGAGCAGTTCTTC.

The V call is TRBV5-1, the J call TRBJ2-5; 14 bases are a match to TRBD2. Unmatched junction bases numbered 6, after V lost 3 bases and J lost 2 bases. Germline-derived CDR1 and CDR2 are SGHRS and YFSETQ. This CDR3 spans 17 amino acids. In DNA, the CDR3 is TGCGCCAGCAGCTGGGGACTAGCGGGGGACTTACAAGAGACCCAGTACTTC. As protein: CASSWGLAGDLQETQYF.

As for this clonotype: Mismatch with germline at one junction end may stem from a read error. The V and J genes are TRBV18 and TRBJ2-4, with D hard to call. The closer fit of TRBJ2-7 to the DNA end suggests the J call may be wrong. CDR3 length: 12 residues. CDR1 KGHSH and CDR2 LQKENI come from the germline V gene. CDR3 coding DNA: TGTGCCAGCTCACCACCGTCCTCCGAGCAGTACTTC. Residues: CASSPPSSEQYF.

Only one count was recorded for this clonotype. The CDR3 sequence is CAWGEGAGEANYGYTF. Here the CDR3 DNA reads TGTGCCTGGGGAGAGGGGGCAGGGGAAGCTAACTATGGCTACACCTTC. The chain uses TRBV30 and TRBJ1-2; the match to TRBD1 covers 7 bases. Germline V gene sequence: CDR1 GTSNPN, CDR2 SVGIG (reference sequence). V shed 5 bases and J 0 bases; nucleotides not matched to a gene: 12. This CDR3 contains 16 residues.